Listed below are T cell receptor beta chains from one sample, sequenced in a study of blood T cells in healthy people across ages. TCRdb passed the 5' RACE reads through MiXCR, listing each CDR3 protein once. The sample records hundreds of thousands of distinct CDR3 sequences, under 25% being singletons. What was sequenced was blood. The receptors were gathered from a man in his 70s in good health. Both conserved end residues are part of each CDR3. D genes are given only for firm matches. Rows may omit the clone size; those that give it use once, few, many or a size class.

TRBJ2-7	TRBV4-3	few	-	CASSQDVEGVYEQYF	TGCGCCAGCAGCCAAGACGTAGAGGGAGTCTACGAGCAGTACTTC
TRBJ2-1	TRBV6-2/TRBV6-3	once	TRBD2	CASSYSMNSGRAVGEQFF	TGTGCCAGCAGTTACTCGATGAATAGCGGGAGGGCCGTGGGTGAGCAGTTCTTC
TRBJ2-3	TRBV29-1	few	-	CSVTQGTDTQYF	TGCAGCGTTACACAGGGTACAGATACGCAGTATTTT
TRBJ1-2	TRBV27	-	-	CASSYWPEYGYTF	TGTGCCAGCAGTTATTGGCCAGAATATGGCTACACCTTC
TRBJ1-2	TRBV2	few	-	CASMFSGRGYTF	TGTGCCAGCATGTTCAGCGGGAGAGGCTACACCTTC
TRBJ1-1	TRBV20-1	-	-	CSARDFFTEAFF	TGCAGTGCCAGGGACTTCTTCACTGAAGCTTTCTTT
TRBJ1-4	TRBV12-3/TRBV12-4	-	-	CASSLGFEGTHNEKLFF	TGTGCCAGCAGTCTTGGTTTTGAGGGCACGCATAATGAAAAACTGTTTTTT
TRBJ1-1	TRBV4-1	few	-	CASSQVTTNTEAFF	TGCGCCAGCAGCCAAGTTACCACTAACACTGAAGCTTTCTTT
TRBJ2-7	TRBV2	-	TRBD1	CASRGTDLGQYF	TGTGCCAGCAGAGGGACAGACCTCGGCCAGTACTTC
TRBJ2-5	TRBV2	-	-	CASIESEFQETQYF	TGTGCCAGCATCGAATCTGAGTTTCAAGAGACCCAGTACTTC
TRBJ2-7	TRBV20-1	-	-	CSATLADYEQYF	TGCAGTGCTACTCTAGCAGATTACGAGCAGTACTTC
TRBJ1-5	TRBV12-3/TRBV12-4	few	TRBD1	CASSLYEQGAGNQPQHF	TGTGCCAGCAGTTTATACGAACAGGGGGCAGGCAATCAGCCCCAGCATTTT
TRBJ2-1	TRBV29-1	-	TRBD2	CSVDSLAEVCNEQFF	TGCAGCGTTGACTCCCTAGCGGAGGTCTGCAATGAGCAGTTCTTC